The 32 T cell receptor beta chains given below trace back to one sample, sequenced in a study of liver allograft versus peripheral blood T cells. Study information: In transplanted livers, T cell receptor repertoires were compared with those found in the recipients' peripheral blood.

Via MiXCR, TCRdb re-called the reads, giving one row per CDR3 protein. In the table there are fewer than 2,000 distinct CDR3 sequences, 16% of which are singletons. These receptors came from a human patient who had a liver transplant. Some T cells may arise from the graft donor.

This clonotype has just a few counts. The chain links TRBV11-2 to TRBJ1-3, with TRBD1 matching over 7 bases. Germline trimming cut 5 bases from V and 3 bases from J; bases unmatched to any gene: 7. The CDR3 length is 15 residues. Germline V CDR1 and CDR2: SGHAT, FQNNGV. The CDR3 here is CASSLQGNIGNTIYF. CDR3 sequence (DNA): TGTGCCAGCAGCCTACAGGGGAATATTGGAAACACCATATATTTT.

This rearrangement joins TRBV28 to TRBJ1-5; 7 bases map to TRBD1. Germline V gene sequence: CDR1 MDHEN, CDR2 SYDVKM. The V segment lost 6 bases and the J segment 6 bases; nucleotides outside the gene matches: 8. CDR3 length: 14 amino acids. The CDR3 DNA reads as TGTGCCAGCAGCCGAGGGGGCCAAGGTCAGCCCCAGCATTTT. Translated: CASSRGGQGQPQHF.

By proportion, this clonotype is medium-sized (0.01 to 0.1%). The rearrangement joins TRBV20-1 to TRBJ2-4, with 7 bases identical to TRBD2. V lost 5 bases and J lost 9; bases outside the gene matches: 10. Germline CDR1 DFQATT, CDR2 SNEGSKA (reference sequence). This CDR3 is built from 13 residues. The CDR3 nucleotides are TGCAGTGCTCCCCTAGCCTCGGGGGGCATTCAGTACTTC. This encodes CSAPLASGGIQYF.

This clonotype was observed many times. V gene TRBV28 combines with J gene TRBJ2-1; possibly TRBD1 for D (5 bases). Germline-derived CDR1 and CDR2 are MDHEN and SYDVKM. The CDR3 runs to 11 residues. In DNA form, the CDR3 reads TGTGCAAGCCAGGGTCGATTTTCCCTTTTCTTC. Translating gives CASQGRFSLFF.

This clonotype ranks as medium-sized. The chain uses TRBV9 and TRBJ2-5; 8 nucleotides agree with TRBD2. The ends lost 0 bases at V and 0 bases at J; junction bases unmatched: 10. Germline values: CDR1 SGDLS, CDR2 YYNGEE. The CDR3 is 18 amino acids. Written as DNA, the CDR3 is TGTGCCAGCAGCGTAGGAGCTCAACTAGCGGCCAACCAAGAGACCCAGTACTTC. It specifies CASSVGAQLAANQETQYF.

The V gene is TRBV29-1, the J gene TRBJ2-5; 7 nucleotides line up with TRBD1. CDR1 is SQVTM, CDR2 ANQGSEA, per germline. The CDR3 extends over 13 amino acids. The V and J ends lost 6 bases and 0 bases, in that order; junction bases with no gene match: 4. The CDR3 DNA is TGCAGCGTCCACGGACAGGACCAAGAGACCCAGTACTTC. Translation: CSVHGQDQETQYF.

The V call is TRBV4-1, the J call TRBJ1-2; possibly TRBD1 for D (6 bases). CDR1 is MGHRA and CDR2 is YSYEKL in the germline V gene. V lost 0 bases, J lost 4 bases, and 12 bases lay in between. The CDR3 is 15 amino acids. The chain's CDR3 is CASSQEGGLLYGYTF. CDR3 in DNA: TGCGCCAGCAGCCAAGAGGGGGGGCTGCTCTATGGCTACACCTTC.

This clonotype appeared a few times. The genes are TRBV19 and TRBJ1-6; D gene uncertain. The CDR3 extends over 17 amino acids. Germline V gene sequence: CDR1 LNHDA, CDR2 SQIVND (reference sequence). V dropped 4 bases and J dropped 6 bases, with 19 bases sitting between them. CDR3 coding DNA: TGTGCCAGTAGTAAGTCCCCCGGCCAAGCGGGTAATTCACCCCTCCACTTT. It is translated as CASSKSPGQAGNSPLHF. Supplemented by reference TRBV19 and TRBJ1-6, the full variable domain reads DGGITQSPKYLFRKEGQNVTLSCEQNLNHDAMYWYRQDPGQGLRLIYYSQIVNDFQKGDIAEGYSVSREKKESFPLTVTSAQKNPTAFYLCASSKSPGQAGNSPLHFGNGTRLTVT.

About this clonotype: A much larger clonotype is one base distant, so this may be a read error. The chain is built from TRBV28 and TRBJ2-5, with D possibly being TRBD2 (5 bases). The length of the CDR3 is 12 residues. In germline, CDR1 is MDHEN, CDR2 SYDVKM. CDR3 in DNA: TGTGCCAGCAGATTATTAGCGGAGACCCAGTACTTC. This sequence encodes CASRLLAETQYF.

This clonotype qualifies as medium-sized. The J gene is TRBJ2-1, the V gene TRBV7-3; D ambiguous. This CDR3 has 13 residues. The V gene's germline CDR1 is SGHTA and CDR2 FQGTGA. Trimming took off 4 bases at V and 4 bases at J, with 8 bases between the two ends. In DNA, the CDR3 is TGTGCCAGCAGCTCGGACCGGTACAATGAGCAGTTCTTC. Protein: CASSSDRYNEQFF.

The chain is built from TRBV6-1 and TRBJ1-3, with a possible D match to TRBD1 (5 bases). This CDR3 has 17 amino acids. The germline gives CDR1 MNHNS, CDR2 SASEGT. Trimming stripped 6 bases from V and 0 bases from J, with 18 bases between. CDR3 residues: CASRGLLIKTSGNTIYF. The CDR3 bases are TGTGCCAGCAGGGGACTACTAATCAAAACCTCTGGAAACACCATATATTTT.

This clonotype is classed as medium-sized (0.01 to 0.1%). The V and J genes are TRBV29-1 and TRBJ1-4, with D tentatively TRBD1 (6 bases). This CDR3 contains 15 residues. Germline CDR1 SQVTM, CDR2 ANQGSEA. The V and J ends lost 4 bases and 4 bases respectively, with 16 bases between them. The CDR3 reads CSVGVWGQHNEKLFF. For the CDR3, the DNA is TGCAGCGTTGGCGTTTGGGGGCAGCATAATGAAAAACTGTTTTTT.

This clonotype is large. V usage is TRBV18 and J usage is TRBJ1-4; 11 bases agree with TRBD1. Trimming at V came to 4 bases and at J to 6 bases, leaving 10 bases not matched to a gene. This CDR3 spans 17 amino acids. Germline loops: CDR1 KGHSH, CDR2 LQKENI. The CDR3: CASSQRTPGQGDEKLFF. CDR3 bases: TGTGCCAGCTCACAACGGACGCCGGGACAGGGGGATGAAAAACTGTTTTTT.

This rearrangement joins TRBV20-1 to TRBJ1-1, with D unresolved. Germline V gene lookup returns CDR1 DFQATT and CDR2 SNEGSKA (reference sequence). V was cut by 2 bases and J by 1 base, with 11 bases left in between. The length of the CDR3 is 14 residues. The CDR3 DNA is TGCAGTGCTAGAACTCAGGTCGGGAACACTGAAGCTTTCTTT. Amino acid sequence: CSARTQVGNTEAFF.

By share, this clonotype ranks as medium-sized. The CDR3 coding sequence is TGTGCCACCAGCGGACAGCACACTGAAGCTTTCTTT. This encodes CATSGQHTEAFF. The chain carries TRBV24-1 and TRBJ1-1; weak D call: TRBD1 (6 bases). The V end was cut by 7 bases, the J end by 3 bases, with 8 bases between. Looked up from germline, CDR1 is KGHDR and CDR2 is SFDVKD. This CDR3 comprises 12 residues.

This clonotype has just a few counts. The chain uses TRBV18 and TRBJ1-1, with 8 bases aligning to TRBD1. Germline values: CDR1 KGHSH, CDR2 LQKENI. With 4 bases clipped from V and 3 bases from J, the junction kept 4 bases outside the gene matches. This CDR3 region has 14 residues. The CDR3 here is CASSLTGVDTEAFF. For the CDR3, the DNA is TGTGCCAGCTCACTGACAGGGGTGGACACTGAAGCTTTCTTT.

This clonotype was recorded a few times. This rearrangement joins TRBV14 to TRBJ1-1; 7 bases align to TRBD1. V trimming: 4 bases; J trimming: 8 bases; junction bases outside the gene matches: 7. Germline-derived CDR1 and CDR2 are SGHDN and FVKESK. This CDR3 has 13 amino acids. The CDR3 DNA reads as TGTGCCAGCAGCCTCAGGGGGAGAGGAGAAGCTTTCTTT. Amino acids: CASSLRGRGEAFF.

The chain uses TRBV4-1 and TRBJ2-2; no clear D. Trimming pared 3 bases from V and 5 bases from J, leaving 13 bases between. Germline V gene data show CDR1 as MGHRA and CDR2 as YSYEKL. The CDR3 runs 15 residues. The CDR3 nucleotides are TGCGCCAGCAGCCACCGCCCGGCCCGGACCGGGGAGCTGTTTTTT. Translation: CASSHRPARTGELFF.

V usage is TRBV3-1 and J usage is TRBJ2-1; 16 bases match TRBD2. The CDR3 is 15 residues long. V gave up 3 bases and J gave up 7 bases; unmatched junction bases: 0. The germline V gene has CDR1 LGHDT and CDR2 YNNKEL (reference sequence). CDR3 sequence reads: CASSQGLAGGNEQFF. CDR3 DNA: TGTGCCAGCAGCCAGGGACTAGCGGGGGGGAATGAGCAGTTCTTC.

By sample fraction, this clonotype is large. This chain uses TRBV27 with TRBJ2-7, with 10 bases that match TRBD2. The CDR3 consists of 13 residues. Germline-derived CDR1 and CDR2 are MNHEY and SMNVEV (reference sequence). V was clipped by 6 bases and J by 5 bases; unmatched bases: 4. Here the CDR3 DNA reads TGTGCCAGCAGGAGGCTAGCGGGAGACGAGCAGTACTTC. As protein: CASRRLAGDEQYF.

By proportion, this clonotype is medium-sized (0.01 to 0.1%). This rearrangement joins TRBV7-2 to TRBJ2-5, with a possible D match to TRBD2 (7 bases). The V gene's germline CDR1 is SGHTA and CDR2 FQGNSA. This CDR3 is 16 amino acids long. Trimming took 2 bases from V and 4 from J, leaving 17 bases between them. DNA for the CDR3: TGTGCCAGCAGCTTATTAGATCTGGGGGGGGCAGAGACCCAGTACTTC. Protein sequence: CASSLLDLGGAETQYF.

This clonotype is termed medium-sized. The chain has TRBV28 and TRBJ1-2; no clear D. The CDR3 loop spans 15 amino acids. Trimming left V 2 bases short and J 1 base short, with 11 bases between. CDR1 MDHEN and CDR2 SYDVKM come from the germline V gene. CDR3 nucleotides: TGTGCCAGCAGTTTAACAGCCGCAGTTAACTATGGCTACACCTTC. Its protein product is CASSLTAAVNYGYTF.

V gene TRBV14 combines with J gene TRBJ2-5; possible D gene TRBD2, 5 bases. The CDR3 sequence is 13 residues long. Looked up from germline, CDR1 is SGHDN and CDR2 is FVKESK. Trimming took 1 base from V and 2 from J, leaving 5 bases between them. The CDR3 DNA is TGTGCCAGCAGCCAAGCGGGGCAAGAGACCCAGTACTTC. Translation: CASSQAGQETQYF.

By frequency in the sample, this clonotype is large. This rearrangement joins TRBV5-6 to TRBJ1-5; D is perhaps TRBD1 (6 bases). V was pared by 1 base and J by 5 bases, with 10 bases between. Germline CDR1 reads SGHDT; CDR2 reads YYEEEE. The CDR3 covers 14 residues. The CDR3 nucleotides are TGTGCCAGCAGCTTGCTAGGGGGTCATCAGCCCCAGCATTTT. Residues: CASSLLGGHQPQHF.

The genes are TRBV6-2 or TRBV6-3 and TRBJ1-5; D uncertain. The CDR3 is 13 residues long. The germline V and J ends were trimmed by 10 bases and 0 bases, with 10 bases remaining between them. Germline loops: CDR1 MNHEY, CDR2 SVGEGT. CDR3 loop: CANTLDSNQPQHF. Written as DNA, the CDR3 is TGTGCCAACACCCTCGATAGCAATCAGCCCCAGCATTTT.

The rearrangement uses TRBV10-3 and TRBJ1-4, with D possibly matching TRBD1 (5 bases). V was clipped by 6 bases and J by 7 bases, with 9 bases between them. CDR1 is ENHRY and CDR2 is SYGVKD in the germline V gene. This CDR3 region has 12 residues. The CDR3 nucleotides are TGTGCCATCAGGGGGGGTGCTGAAAAACTGTTTTTT. Translated: CAIRGGAEKLFF.

This chain links TRBV20-1 with TRBJ2-3, with D perhaps matching TRBD2 (7 bases). The CDR3 totals 19 residues. The ends were cut back, 7 bases at V and 5 bases at J, with 34 bases in the middle. Germline CDR1 reads DFQATT; CDR2 reads SNEGSKA (reference sequence). The CDR3: CSGSRDTIRGGGHRDTQYF. CDR3 coding DNA: TGCAGTGGTAGCCGGGACACGATACGTGGGGGAGGGCATAGAGATACGCAGTATTTT.

This clonotype was picked up one time. V usage is TRBV12-3 or TRBV12-4 and J usage is TRBJ1-1, with D tentatively TRBD1 (5 bases). The CDR3 is made up of 12 amino acids. With 4 bases removed from V and 4 bases from J, the gap between germline ends came to 7 bases. CDR3 protein: CASSSQVTEAFF. CDR3 nucleotides: TGTGCCAGCAGTTCACAGGTCACTGAAGCTTTCTTT.

The chain employs TRBV3-1 and TRBJ2-3; the match to TRBD2 covers 9 bases. The germline gives CDR1 LGHDT, CDR2 YNNKEL (reference sequence). The CDR3 covers 15 residues. Germline trimming cut 3 bases from V and 3 bases from J; bases unmatched to any gene: 4. The CDR3, as DNA: TGTGCCAGCAGCCAGCGGGGGGGCGCGACAGATACGCAGTATTTT. Translation gives CASSQRGGATDTQYF.

The V gene is TRBV27, the J gene TRBJ1-1; D gene unclear. Trimming took off 4 bases at V and 0 bases at J, with 12 bases between the two ends. The CDR3 runs 15 residues. Germline V gene lookup returns CDR1 MNHEY and CDR2 SMNVEV (reference sequence). In DNA, the CDR3 is TGTGCCAGCAGTTCCCTCGGAGAGATGAACACTGAAGCTTTCTTT. Encoded protein: CASSSLGEMNTEAFF.

Sample share makes this clonotype large. The rearrangement joins TRBV6-5 to TRBJ2-1; tentative D call: TRBD2 (7 bases). The CDR3 runs to 17 residues. Looked up from germline, CDR1 is MNHEY and CDR2 is SVGAGI. The germline V and J ends were trimmed by 6 bases and 0 bases, with 18 bases remaining between them. CDR3 loop: CASRLWGGLSSYNEQFF. DNA for the CDR3: TGTGCCAGCAGACTTTGGGGGGGGCTGAGCTCCTACAATGAGCAGTTCTTC.

This clonotype was seen more than once but under ten times. The genes are TRBV15 and TRBJ2-5; the D gene is possibly TRBD2 (5 bases). Germline-derived CDR1 and CDR2 are LNHNV and YYDKDF (reference sequence). CDR3 length equals 15 residues. Trimming stripped 0 bases from V and 4 bases from J, with 12 bases between. In nucleotides, the CDR3 is TGTGCCACCAGCAGAGATGGTAAGGCGGGAGAGACCCAGTACTTC. It specifies CATSRDGKAGETQYF. Combining the CDR3 with reference TRBV15 and TRBJ2-5 gives the whole variable domain DAMVIQNPRYQVTQFGKPVTLSCSQTLNHNVMYWYQQKSSQAPKLLFHYYDKDFNNEADTPDNFQSRRPNTSFCFLDIRSPGLGDTAMYLCATSRDGKAGETQYFGPGTRLLVL.